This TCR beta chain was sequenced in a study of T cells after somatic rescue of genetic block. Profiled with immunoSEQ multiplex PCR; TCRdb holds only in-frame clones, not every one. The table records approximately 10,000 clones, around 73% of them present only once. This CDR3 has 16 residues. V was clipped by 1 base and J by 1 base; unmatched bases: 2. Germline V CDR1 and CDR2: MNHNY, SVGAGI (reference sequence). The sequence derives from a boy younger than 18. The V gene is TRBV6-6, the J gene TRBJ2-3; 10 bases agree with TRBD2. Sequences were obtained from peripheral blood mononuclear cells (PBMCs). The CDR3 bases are TGTGCCAGCAGTTACTTGGGGACTAGCGGCACAGATACGCAGTATTTT. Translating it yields CASSYLGTSGTDTQYF.